Listed here are 10 T cell receptor beta chains from one sample, sequenced in a study of blood T cells in healthy people across ages. A sample-barcoded 5' primer and a J-beta primer mix were used in a second PCR of roughly 7 to 12 cycles. Each CDR3 protein is one row after TCRdb ran MiXCR on the 5' RACE reads. Of 700,000 to 800,000 distinct CDR3 sequences detected, about 40% appear once; the ten largest clones hold 20%. Sequencing was performed on blood. These receptors all come from a woman in her sixties in good health.

The rearrangement uses TRBV20-1 and TRBJ2-3; 9 nucleotides agree with TRBD2. Germline CDR1 DFQATT, CDR2 SNEGSKA (reference sequence). CDR3 length equals 14 residues. The junction had 10 bases not matched to a gene; V was cut back by 6 bases and J by 6 bases. The CDR3: CSAEMAGGPDTQYF. The CDR3, as DNA: TGCAGTGCCGAGATGGCGGGAGGGCCGGATACGCAGTATTTT.

The gene calls are TRBV5-1 and TRBJ2-7; TRBD1 agrees at 8 bases. CDR1 is SGHRS, CDR2 YFSETQ, per germline. This CDR3 is built from 14 residues. After removal of 1 base from V and 7 bases from J, the junction contained 7 bases not matched to a gene. For the CDR3, the DNA is TGCGCCAGCAGCTTGACAGGGGGGTCAAATGAGCAGTACTTC. Encoded protein: CASSLTGGSNEQYF.

The genes are TRBV15 and TRBJ1-5, with a tentative D call TRBD1 (5 bases). The CDR3 sequence is 14 residues long. Germline loops: CDR1 LNHNV, CDR2 YYDKDF (reference sequence). V lost 8 bases, J lost 9 bases, and 20 bases lay in between. The CDR3 reads CATPRVGALRPQHF. CDR3 in DNA: TGTGCCACCCCCAGGGTCGGAGCCCTCAGGCCCCAGCATTTT.

This clonotype was seen only a few times. The chain links TRBV28 to TRBJ2-3, with unresolved D. Germline lookup yields CDR1 MDHEN and CDR2 SYDVKM. The V end was cut by 4 bases, the J end by 0 bases, with 11 bases between. This CDR3 comprises 15 residues. The DNA for the CDR3 is TGTGCCAGCAGTTCTCTTGGGTCAAGCACAGATACGCAGTATTTT. It translates to CASSSLGSSTDTQYF.

The rearrangement joins TRBV6-5 to TRBJ2-7; 9 bases fit TRBD1. V was pared by 2 bases and J by 10 bases, with 9 bases of the junction left unmatched. Germline V gene data show CDR1 as MNHEY and CDR2 as SVGAGI. The CDR3 extends over 14 amino acids. The CDR3 loop is CASSYTGGIHEQYF. In nucleotides, the CDR3 is TGTGCCAGCAGTTACACAGGGGGCATCCATGAACAGTACTTC.

V and J are TRBV4-2 and TRBJ2-3; tentative D call: TRBD2 (6 bases). Trimming left V 4 bases short and J 3 bases short, with 17 bases between. Germline V CDR1 and CDR2: LGHNA, YNFKEQ. This CDR3 region has 16 residues. CDR3 protein: CASSPSTGSGTDTQYF. The CDR3 DNA is TGTGCCAGCAGCCCCAGTACGGGTAGCGGAACAGATACGCAGTATTTT.

The chain joins TRBV7-2 to TRBJ2-3; TRBD1 is a possible D gene (6 bases). CDR1 is SGHTA, CDR2 FQGNSA, per germline. CDR3 length: 15 amino acids. The V end was cut by 6 bases, the J end by 6 bases, with 19 bases between. The CDR3 region is CASSLQQGSLDTQYF. DNA of the CDR3: TGTGCCAGCAGTTTACAACAGGGATCCCTCGATACGCAGTATTTT.

This clonotype was recorded at least ten times. V is TRBV6-1 and J is TRBJ2-1, with D maybe TRBD1 (5 bases). The CDR3 runs 12 residues. In germline, CDR1 is MNHNS, CDR2 SASEGT. Trimming took 2 bases from V and 7 from J, leaving 6 bases between them. The CDR3 spells CASSEQGNEQFF. The CDR3 DNA reads TGTGCCAGCAGTGAACAGGGTAATGAGCAGTTCTTC.

The gene calls are TRBV20-1 and TRBJ2-7, with 7 bases that match TRBD1. This CDR3 is 14 amino acids long. V lost 3 bases to trimming and J lost 6 bases; unmatched junction nucleotides: 11. Germline V lookup: CDR1 DFQATT, CDR2 SNEGSKA (reference sequence). In DNA form, the CDR3 reads TGCAGTGCTAGGGAGCCGGGACAGAGCTTCGAGCAGTACTTC. This codes for CSAREPGQSFEQYF.

The chain is built from TRBV28 and TRBJ2-3, with TRBD2 matching 9 bases. Unmatched junction bases numbered 8, after V lost 4 bases and J lost 6 bases. Germline-derived CDR1 and CDR2 are MDHEN and SYDVKM. The CDR3 contains 15 residues. The CDR3, as DNA: TGTGCCAGCAGTTCCCTAATGCGGGAGGGGGATACGCAGTATTTT. Translating gives CASSSLMREGDTQYF.